This T cell receptor (beta chain) stems from a study of blood T cell repertoires in COVID-19. On the study more broadly: From T cells, B-cell-depleted T cells, or PBMCs came the material, which was cDNA or gDNA.

Participant-reported clinical history was the basis for cohort assignment. There are 13 residues in the CDR3. CDR1 KGHDR and CDR2 SFDVKD come from the germline V gene. Trimming left V 1 base short and J 6 bases short, with 6 bases between. This table comes from immunoSEQ multiplex PCR, and its TCRdb copy is limited to in-frame clones, with some not included. The data contain over 250,000 clones, around 84% of them seen just once; the ten biggest clones take up under 4.5%. Sequencing was done on a sample of PBMCs or T cells enriched from blood (not recorded which). The sequence came from a man aged 30-40 years with acute COVID-19. V usage is TRBV24-1 and J usage is TRBJ2-1; D is undetermined. The CDR3 DNA reads as TGTGCCACCAGTGATTTTAGCAGCAATGAGCAGTTCTTC. It specifies CATSDFSSNEQFF.